This T cell receptor (beta chain) was recovered during a study of CD8 T cells in Susac syndrome. The V segment lost 5 bases and the J segment 6 bases; nucleotides outside the gene matches: 7. Germline V gene sequence: CDR1 MDHEN, CDR2 SYDVKM. The CDR3 runs to 15 residues. Random hexamers were used to reverse transcribe an amount of about 0.45 to 1 ug RNA. A multiplex approach, immunoSEQ multiplex PCR, amplified TCR beta CDR3 across 54 Vbeta and 13 Jbeta. TCRdb re-analysed the immunoSEQ multiplex PCR reads in MiXCR, keeping a single row per CDR3 protein. The sample lists roughly 120,000 distinct CDR3 sequences; around 97% were seen once.

This chain uses TRBV28 with TRBJ2-2; 9 bases fit TRBD1. This receptor was identified in a human donor in good health. Sequencing input: CD4+ T cells from PBMCs. CDR3 sequence (DNA): TGTGCCAGCAGTCCGAGGGACAGGGCGGCCGGGGAGCTGTTTTTT. This codes for CASSPRDRAAGELFF. Combining the CDR3 with reference TRBV28 and TRBJ2-2 gives the whole variable domain DVKVTQSSRYLVKRTGEKVFLECVQDMDHENMFWYRQDPGLGLRLIYFSYDVKMKEKGDIPEGYSVSREKKERFSLILESASTNQTSMYLCASSPRDRAAGELFFGEGSRLTVL.